The clone carrying this T cell receptor beta chain was picked up many times. This specimen belongs to a study of regulatory T cells in long-lasting Graves disease. Whole-study context: In persistent Graves' disease, antithyroid drugs had been taken for over 5 years and TSH receptor antibodies stayed positive.

Time point given: persistent/refractory GD, antithyroid drugs over 5 years with positive TRAb. The TCR library was made from RNA extracted from PBMCs. Peripheral blood, Nine milliliters per patient, was collected in EDTA tubes. In building TCR beta libraries, iRepertoire HTBI primers were used together with Arm-PCR of CDR3 regions. TCRdb re-called the multiplex PCR reads with MiXCR, one entry per CDR3 protein. The sample records around 400,000 distinct CDR3 sequences, roughly 23% being singletons. The receptor was isolated from a female donor with Graves disease. The specimen comprised peripheral blood mononuclear cells (PBMCs), sampled when the disease was refractory, from a patient treated with antithyroid drugs.

The CDR3 bases are TGTGCCAGCAGTTTAACCTATGAGACCCAGTACTTC. Protein product: CASSLTYETQYF. V usage is TRBV28 and J usage is TRBJ2-5; D not certain. V lost 2 bases to trimming and J lost 5 bases, with 6 bases between them. CDR1 MDHEN and CDR2 SYDVKM come from the germline V gene. This CDR3 contains 12 residues. Based on the CDR3 plus reference TRBV28 and TRBJ2-5, the full variable domain is DVKVTQSSRYLVKRTGEKVFLECVQDMDHENMFWYRQDPGLGLRLIYFSYDVKMKEKGDIPEGYSVSREKKERFSLILESASTNQTSMYLCASSLTYETQYFGPGTRLLVL.